The following is a TCR beta chain sequence with its context. No cognate antigen has been identified for it. The sample holds no much larger clone one base away, and base qualities are not on file. Looking up the germline V gene yields CDR1 SQVTM and CDR2 ANQGSEA. Trimmed from V: 4 bases; trimmed from J: 5 bases; junction bases lacking a gene match: 6. From its cysteine to its phenylalanine, the CDR3 spans 13 amino acids. The only DNA kept is the CDR3, 39 bases in frame from the first base. Whole blood was collected in K2EDTA tubes by collaborating institutions according to the institutions' own protocols. Collaborator samples were shipped for TCRbeta analysis as frozen whole blood, isolated PBMCs, or DNA extracted from either sample type. TCRbeta CDR3 regions were amplified from genomic DNA by means of the immunoSEQ Assay, a bias-controlled multiplex PCR. The authors processed their data as follows. The number of nucleated cells in each sample was estimated by amplification of reference gene primers within the assay. To quantify the absolute abundance of each unique TCRbeta CDR3 rearrangement, sequence reads were collapsed and filtered. For each sample, productive Simpson clonality was calculated by taking the square root of Simpson's diversity index across productive rearrangements. TCRdb obtained this table from immuneACCESS and retained in-frame rearrangements with V and J assigned. These tables miss some clones; where compared with another copy, unresolved V genes account for less than half of the shortfall, and the remainder is unexplained. That table is the source of V, J and clone size, and D and trimming were worked out from the DNA. This sample holds 25,000 to 30,000 clones; around nine tenths were observed only once. The ten largest clones capture approximately 8.9% of the sample.

This sample stems from a study of blood T cell repertoires in COVID-19 (dated by TCRdb to the early 2020s). Some background on the complete study: Samples covering the acute and convalescent phases of COVID-19 were provided by collaborators in the United States, Italy and Spain. The material from the prospective study consisted of cDNA or gDNA derived from T cells, B-cell-depleted T cells, or PBMCs. Deeply sampled blood TCRbeta repertoires from subjects exposed to, actively infected with, or recovered from COVID-19 were included in the dataset. A freely available public database, intended as a resource for researchers studying the immune response to SARS-CoV-2, is where the repertoires were released. The samples were drawn from two sources: the first 160 participants of the ongoing ImmuneRACE study, and 950 to 1,500 subjects contributed by 6 global collaborators. Sample metadata almost always included a de-identified subject ID, COVID-19 status, age in years and sex. Where HLA class I and class II types were available, the types were taken from metadata supplied by the sample provider, not from assay-based typing.

Results the study describes overall, beyond this receptor: The quantity of clinical and demographic metadata differed by source and by participant and was supplied without curation.

This chain joins TRBV29-1 to TRBJ2-5, and TRBD2 aligns with 8 junction nucleotides. The specimen sequenced was peripheral blood. This receptor was taken from a man in his sixties or seventies with active or convalescent COVID-19. The CDR3 protein sequence reads: CSVGSGRVETQYF. The sequenced DNA: TGCAGCGTTGGGAGCGGGAGAGTGGAGACCCAGTACTTC.